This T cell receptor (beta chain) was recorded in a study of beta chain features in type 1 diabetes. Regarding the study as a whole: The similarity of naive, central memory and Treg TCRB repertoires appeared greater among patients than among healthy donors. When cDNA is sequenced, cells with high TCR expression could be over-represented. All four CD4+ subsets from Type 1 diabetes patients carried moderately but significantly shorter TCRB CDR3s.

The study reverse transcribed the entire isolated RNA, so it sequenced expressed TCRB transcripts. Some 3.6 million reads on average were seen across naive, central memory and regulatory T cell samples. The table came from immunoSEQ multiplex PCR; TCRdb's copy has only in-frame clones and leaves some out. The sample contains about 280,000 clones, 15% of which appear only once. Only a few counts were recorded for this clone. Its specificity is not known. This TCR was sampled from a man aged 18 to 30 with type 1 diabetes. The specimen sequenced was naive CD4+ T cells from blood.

This chain's CDR3 is CASRVQGTSGLYNEQFF. For the CDR3, the DNA is TGTGCCAGTAGGGTACAGGGGACTAGCGGGCTATACAATGAGCAGTTCTTC. The V gene is TRBV19, the J gene TRBJ2-1, with TRBD2 matching 12 bases. V shed 6 bases, J shed 4 bases, and the junction held 10 bases outside the gene matches. The CDR3 sequence is 17 residues long. Germline lookup yields CDR1 LNHDA and CDR2 SQIVND (reference sequence).